This TCR beta chain stems from a study of blood T cells in healthy people across ages. Overall study findings and caveats: Roughly linear declines in TCR beta diversity per million T cells occurred with age.

A second PCR of about 7 to 12 cycles used a sample-barcoded 5' primer and a J-beta primer mix. TCRdb itself ran the 5' RACE reads through MiXCR, one entry per CDR3 protein. The table includes 800,000 or so distinct CDR3 sequences, less than 80% detected once. Comment on this clonotype: Antigen: not known.

Germline V gives CDR1 DFQATT, CDR2 SNEGSKA (reference sequence). The CDR3 is 14 residues long. Between the trimmed V and J ends, which lost 3 bases and 1 base, there was a span of 10 bases. Donors each provided roughly 11 milliliters of peripheral blood. V usage is TRBV20-1 and J usage is TRBJ1-5; D possibly corresponds to TRBD1 (5 bases). The clonotype comes from a man aged 25 to 40 in good health. Sequencing used blood. CDR3 loop: CSASGGYSNQPQHF. CDR3 coding DNA: TGCAGTGCTAGCGGGGGGTACAGCAATCAGCCCCAGCATTTT.